This TCR beta chain was sequenced during a study of naive and memory T cell subsets. This clonotype was detected only a few times. Antigen unknown. Findings of the study overall: Over 85% of naive TCR sequences appeared only once after error correction, unlike memory subsets. Possibly reflecting memory cells re-expressing CD45RA, a few larger clonotypes occurred in naive repertoires, especially CD8. A clonotype means one alpha or beta sequence, not an alpha/beta pair.

The beta constant-region primer was an equimolar mix of two oligonucleotides covering TRBC1 and TRBC2. Four rounds of PCR amplified the ligated cDNA using nested alpha and beta constant-region primers plus SP2. The cDNA 3' end received a ligated single-stranded oligonucleotide carrying the SP2 primer and a 12-nucleotide UMI. TCRdb reprocessed the UMI-ligation and nested PCR reads via MiXCR and lists one record per CDR3 protein. The table has 150,000 or so distinct CDR3 sequences, 22% seen once; the top ten hold 0.085% to 0.11%. The germline CDR1 and CDR2 sequences are SGDLS and YYNGEE. V was clipped by 0 bases and J by 7 bases, with 11 bases between them. The CDR3 spans 14 residues.

This TCR came from a human donor in good health. The V call is TRBV9, the J call TRBJ2-4; TRBD1 is a possible D gene (5 bases). Sequencing used naive CD4+ T cells from blood. The CDR3 nucleotides read TGTGCCAGCAGCGTAGCAGGGTCCGGCAACATTCAGTACTTC. Protein: CASSVAGSGNIQYF.